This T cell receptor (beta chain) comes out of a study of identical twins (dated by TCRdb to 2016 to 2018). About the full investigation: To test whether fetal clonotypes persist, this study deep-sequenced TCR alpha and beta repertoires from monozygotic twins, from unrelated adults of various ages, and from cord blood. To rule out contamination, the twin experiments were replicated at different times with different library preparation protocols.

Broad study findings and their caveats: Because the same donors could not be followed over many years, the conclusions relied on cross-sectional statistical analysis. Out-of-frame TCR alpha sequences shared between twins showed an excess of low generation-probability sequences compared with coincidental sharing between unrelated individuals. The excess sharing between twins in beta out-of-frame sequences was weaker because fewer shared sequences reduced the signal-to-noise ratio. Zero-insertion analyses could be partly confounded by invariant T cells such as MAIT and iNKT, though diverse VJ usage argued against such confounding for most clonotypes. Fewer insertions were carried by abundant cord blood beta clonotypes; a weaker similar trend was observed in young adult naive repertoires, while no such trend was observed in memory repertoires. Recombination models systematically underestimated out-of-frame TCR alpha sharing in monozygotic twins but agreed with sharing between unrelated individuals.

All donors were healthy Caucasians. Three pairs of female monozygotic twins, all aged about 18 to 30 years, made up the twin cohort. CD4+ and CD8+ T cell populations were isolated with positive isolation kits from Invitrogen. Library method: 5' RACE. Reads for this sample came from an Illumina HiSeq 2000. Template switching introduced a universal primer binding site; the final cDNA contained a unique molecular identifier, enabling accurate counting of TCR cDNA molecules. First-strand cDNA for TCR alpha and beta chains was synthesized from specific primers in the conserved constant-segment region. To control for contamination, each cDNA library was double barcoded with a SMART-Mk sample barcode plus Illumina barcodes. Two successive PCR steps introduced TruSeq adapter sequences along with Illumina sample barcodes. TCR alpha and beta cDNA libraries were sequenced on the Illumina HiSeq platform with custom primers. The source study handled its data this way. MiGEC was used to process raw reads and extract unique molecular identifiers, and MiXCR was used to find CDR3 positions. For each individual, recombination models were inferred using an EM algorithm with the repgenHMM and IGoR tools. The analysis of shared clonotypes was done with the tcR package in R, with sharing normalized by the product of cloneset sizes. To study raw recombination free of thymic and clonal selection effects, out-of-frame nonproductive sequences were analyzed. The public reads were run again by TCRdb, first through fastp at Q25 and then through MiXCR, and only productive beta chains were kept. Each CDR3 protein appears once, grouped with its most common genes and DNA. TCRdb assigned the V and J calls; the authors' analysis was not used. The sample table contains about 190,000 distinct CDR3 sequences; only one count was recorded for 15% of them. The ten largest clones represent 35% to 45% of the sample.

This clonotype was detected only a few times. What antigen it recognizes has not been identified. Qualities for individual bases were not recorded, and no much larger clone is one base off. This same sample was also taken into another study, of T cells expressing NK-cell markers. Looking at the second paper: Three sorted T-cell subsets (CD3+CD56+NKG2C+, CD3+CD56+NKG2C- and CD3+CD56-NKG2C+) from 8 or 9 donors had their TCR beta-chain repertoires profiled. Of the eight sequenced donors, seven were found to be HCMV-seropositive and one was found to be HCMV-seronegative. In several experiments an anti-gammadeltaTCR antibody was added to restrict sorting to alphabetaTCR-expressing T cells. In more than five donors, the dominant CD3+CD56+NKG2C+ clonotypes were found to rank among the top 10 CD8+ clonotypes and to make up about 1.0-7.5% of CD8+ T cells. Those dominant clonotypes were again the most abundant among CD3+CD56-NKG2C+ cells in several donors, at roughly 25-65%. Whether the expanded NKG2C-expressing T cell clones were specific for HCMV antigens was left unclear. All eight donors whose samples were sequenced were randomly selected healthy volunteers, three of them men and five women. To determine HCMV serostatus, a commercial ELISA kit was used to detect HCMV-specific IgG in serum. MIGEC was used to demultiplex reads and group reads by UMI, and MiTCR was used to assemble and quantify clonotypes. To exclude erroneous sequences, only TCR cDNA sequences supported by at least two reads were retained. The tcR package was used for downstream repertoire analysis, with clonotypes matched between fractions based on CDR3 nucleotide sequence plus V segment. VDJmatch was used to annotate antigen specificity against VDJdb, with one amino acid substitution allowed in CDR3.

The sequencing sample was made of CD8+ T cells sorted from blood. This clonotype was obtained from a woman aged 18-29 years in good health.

The DNA sequence follows: TGTGCCAGCAGCCCAAGCGGGAGCTACGAGCAGTACTTC. It is translated as CASSPSGSYEQYF. The chain is made from TRBV9 and TRBJ2-7; 8 nucleotides in the junction match TRBD2. Trimming removed 4 bases from V and 3 bases from J; the gene matches leave 3 bases unexplained. Per the germline V gene, SGDLS is the CDR1 and YYNGEE is the CDR2. The CDR3 has 13 amino acids, counting the end cysteine and phenylalanine. The read is trimmed to its CDR3 DNA, 39 bases read in frame from base 1.